A selection of T cell receptor beta chains follows, all from one sample in a study of cytomegalovirus exposure and HLA in healthy donors. Measured with immunoSEQ multiplex PCR; TCRdb has only the in-frame clones, and not every one. This sample has 150,000 to 200,000 clones, with 68% found just once. Sequencing was done on a sample of PBMCs. The receptors originated from a woman younger than 35 in good health and CMV-seropositive. Each CDR3 is given with its conserved first and last residue. Fields, in order: J gene, V gene, clone size, D gene, CDR3 protein, CDR3 DNA. The D gene is left open where the match is weak. Not all rows give a size; the values are once, few, many and, for expanded clones, a class.

TRBJ2-7,TRBV30,NA,NA,CAWSVPTGFYYEQYF,TGTGCCTGGAGTGTACCGACAGGCTTCTACTACGAGCAGTACTTC
TRBJ2-4,TRBV11-2,few,NA,CASSLRVQEKNIQYF,TGTGCCAGCAGCTTAAGAGTACAGGAAAAAAACATTCAGTACTTC
TRBJ2-3,TRBV14,NA,TRBD2,CASSVAGAADTQYF,TGTGCCAGCAGTGTAGCGGGAGCGGCAGATACGCAGTATTTT
TRBJ1-6,TRBV6-1,once,NA,CASTAGPYSPLHF,TGTGCCAGCACGGCAGGTCCTTATTCACCCCTCCACTTT
TRBJ2-5,TRBV4-2,NA,NA,CASSQVVGRQETQYF,TGTGCCAGCAGCCAAGTTGTGGGGCGTCAAGAGACCCAGTACTTC
TRBJ2-7,TRBV6-1,NA,TRBD2,CASSGGLANYEQYF,TGTGCCAGCAGTGGGGGACTAGCCAACTACGAGCAGTACTTC
TRBJ1-5,TRBV15,few,NA,CATSRGLGNQPQHF,TGTGCCACCAGCAGAGGCTTAGGCAATCAGCCCCAGCATTTT
TRBJ1-1,TRBV28,NA,NA,CASSRNMNTEAFF,TGTGCCAGCAGCCGAAACATGAACACTGAAGCTTTCTTT
TRBJ2-3,TRBV7-9,NA,TRBD1,CASSSGQGWSDTQYF,TGTGCCAGCAGCTCGGGACAGGGCTGGTCAGATACGCAGTATTTT
TRBJ2-3,TRBV19,NA,TRBD2,CASSSGASGGKQGYF,TGTGCCAGTAGCTCCGGGGCGAGCGGGGGCAAACAGGGGTATTTT
TRBJ2-1,TRBV5-1,NA,NA,CASSFDPTGEQFF,TGCGCCAGCAGCTTTGATCCGACGGGTGAGCAGTTCTTC
TRBJ1-2,TRBV2,NA,TRBD1,CASTRRDRNYGYTF,TGTGCCAGCACCCGTAGGGACAGGAACTATGGCTACACCTTC
TRBJ2-7,TRBV27,NA,NA,CASSLLRTASRHYEQYF,TGTGCCAGCAGTTTACTCAGGACAGCCTCGCGCCACTACGAGCAGTACTTC
TRBJ1-2,TRBV7-6,NA,NA,CASSLGQGYGYTF,TGTGCCAGCAGCTTAGGGCAGGGCTATGGCTACACCTTC
TRBJ2-5,TRBV29-1,NA,NA,CSVLREQETQYF,TGCAGCGTTCTAAGGGAGCAAGAGACCCAGTACTTC
TRBJ2-7,TRBV11-2,NA,NA,CASSLAGDSYEQYF,TGTGCCAGCAGCTTAGCCGGGGACTCCTACGAGCAGTACTTC
TRBJ2-7,TRBV28,NA,NA,CATTDTSYEQYF,TGTGCCACGACGGACACATCCTACGAGCAGTACTTC
TRBJ2-7,TRBV5-4,NA,NA,CASSFSKSYEQYF,TGTGCCAGCAGCTTTAGTAAGAGCTACGAGCAGTACTTC
TRBJ2-3,TRBV15,NA,TRBD2,CATSRDMRAGGTADTQYF,TGTGCCACCAGCAGAGATATGAGAGCGGGGGGGACCGCAGATACGCAGTATTTT
TRBJ2-3,TRBV9,NA,TRBD1,CASSVASGQGGDTQYF,TGTGCCAGCAGCGTAGCTTCAGGACAGGGGGGAGATACGCAGTATTTT
TRBJ2-7,TRBV30,NA,NA,CAWNVQPTTYEQYF,TGTGCCTGGAATGTGCAGCCTACTACCTACGAGCAGTACTTC
TRBJ1-4,TRBV19,NA,TRBD1,CASSIDRGLANEKLFF,TGTGCCAGTAGTATCGACAGGGGGCTGGCTAATGAAAAACTGTTTTTT
TRBJ2-3,TRBV28,few,NA,CASSISTDTQYF,TGTGCCAGCAGTATAAGCACAGATACGCAGTATTTT
TRBJ1-1,TRBV18,NA,NA,CASSQITASEAFF,TGTGCCAGCTCACAGATTACAGCTTCTGAAGCTTTCTTT
TRBJ1-2,TRBV30,few,TRBD1,CAWSIQGSHYGYTF,TGTGCCTGGAGTATACAGGGGAGTCACTATGGCTACACCTTC
TRBJ1-1,TRBV7-9,NA,NA,CASSSPHWGLNTEAFF,TGTGCCAGCAGCTCCCCTCACTGGGGGCTGAACACTGAAGCTTTCTTT
TRBJ2-7,TRBV5-1,NA,TRBD1,CASYRDRGYEQYF,TGCGCCAGCTACCGGGACAGGGGCTACGAGCAGTACTTC
TRBJ2-5,TRBV6-5,few,NA,CASSYRPSETQYF,TGTGCCAGCAGTTACCGCCCCAGTGAGACCCAGTACTTC
TRBJ2-7,TRBV5-4,NA,TRBD2,CASSSGLAVHEQYF,TGTGCCAGCAGCTCGGGACTAGCGGTGCACGAGCAGTACTTC
TRBJ2-4,TRBV2,NA,NA,CASSGEHKAKNIQYF,TGTGCCAGCAGTGGAGAGCATAAAGCCAAAAACATTCAGTACTTC
TRBJ2-3,TRBV5-6,NA,NA,CASSLSVPYDTQYF,TGTGCCAGCAGCTTATCAGTCCCATACGATACGCAGTATTTT
TRBJ1-2,TRBV5-4,once,TRBD1,CASSLDVAGGSGYTF,TGTGCCAGCAGCTTGGATGTGGCAGGGGGCTCTGGCTACACCTTC
TRBJ2-2,TRBV14,few,NA,CASSQDQGVYTGELFF,TGTGCCAGCAGCCAAGACCAGGGTGTCTACACCGGGGAGCTGTTTTTT
TRBJ2-7,TRBV4-1,NA,TRBD1,CASSPTTGPYEQYF,TGCGCCAGCAGCCCGACGACAGGGCCCTACGAGCAGTACTTC
TRBJ1-4,TRBV6-6,few,NA,CASIPGGPGDEKLFF,TGTGCCAGCATCCCGGGGGGGCCAGGAGATGAAAAACTGTTTTTT
TRBJ2-6,TRBV5-1,NA,TRBD1,CASSVTPGTGKDGPGANVLTF,TGCGCCAGCAGCGTAACCCCCGGGACAGGGAAAGATGGGCCTGGGGCCAACGTCCTGACTTTC
TRBJ2-7,TRBV6-5,few,TRBD1,CASRKTGNYEQYF,TGTGCCAGCAGAAAGACAGGGAACTACGAGCAGTACTTC
TRBJ1-5,TRBV5-1,NA,TRBD1,CASSLGTGDRNQPQHF,TGCGCCAGCAGCTTGGGTACAGGGGACCGCAATCAGCCCCAGCATTTT
TRBJ2-7,TRBV4-2,NA,TRBD2,CASSQEDQREPHEQYF,TGTGCCAGCAGCCAGGAGGATCAGCGGGAGCCCCACGAGCAGTACTTC
TRBJ2-5,TRBV5-1,NA,NA,CASSPDKTLGETQYF,TGCGCCAGCAGCCCGGACAAAACCCTGGGGGAGACCCAGTACTTC
TRBJ2-7,TRBV9,NA,TRBD1,CASSTGQGVPYEQYF,TGTGCCAGCAGCACTGGACAGGGGGTCCCCTACGAGCAGTACTTC
TRBJ2-3,TRBV29-1,few,TRBD2,CSVGPTAGADTQYF,TGCAGCGTTGGCCCCACAGCGGGGGCAGATACGCAGTATTTT
TRBJ1-1,TRBV29-1,once,TRBD1,CSAKTGRLAFF,TGCAGCGCTAAGACAGGGAGGTTGGCTTTCTTT
TRBJ1-6,TRBV7-2,NA,NA,CASSRVEGNSPLHF,TGTGCCAGCAGCCGAGTGGAGGGCAATTCACCCCTCCACTTT
TRBJ1-4,TRBV6-1,few,NA,CASSRRGGEKLFF,TGTGCCAGCAGTCGACGCGGAGGTGAAAAACTGTTTTTT
TRBJ2-3,TRBV18,NA,TRBD1,CASSPQGQGTDTQYF,TGTGCCAGCTCACCACAGGGACAGGGGACAGATACGCAGTATTTT
TRBJ2-5,TRBV5-4,NA,NA,CASSAGMREETQYF,TGTGCCAGCAGCGCCGGGATGAGGGAAGAGACCCAGTACTTC
TRBJ1-4,TRBV27,NA,NA,CASRRAPTGLANEKLFF,TGTGCCAGCAGACGAGCCCCTACAGGGTTAGCTAATGAAAAACTGTTTTTT
TRBJ2-1,TRBV18,NA,TRBD2,CASSPLAGVGYEQFF,TGTGCCAGCTCACCCTTAGCGGGCGTCGGGTATGAGCAGTTCTTC
TRBJ2-4,TRBV5-1,NA,TRBD1,CASSTGQGKTLQYF,TGCGCCAGCAGCACGGGACAGGGGAAAACCCTACAGTACTTC
TRBJ2-7,TRBV27,once,TRBD1,CASSLTPGQGYEQYF,TGTGCCAGCAGTTTAACTCCGGGACAGGGCTACGAGCAGTACTTC
TRBJ1-1,TRBV15,NA,NA,CATSRRGMSEAFF,TGTGCCACCAGCAGGCGGGGAATGTCTGAAGCTTTCTTT
TRBJ2-1,TRBV4-3,NA,TRBD2,CASSQAPPTSGGAFEQFF,TGCGCCAGCAGCCAAGCTCCGCCGACTAGCGGGGGGGCCTTTGAGCAGTTCTTC
TRBJ2-7,TRBV29-1,NA,NA,CSVGDFSYEQYF,TGCAGCGTTGGGGACTTCTCCTACGAGCAGTACTTC
TRBJ1-4,TRBV5-8,NA,TRBD1,CASSSGTGGEKLFF,TGTGCCAGCAGCTCCGGGACAGGGGGCGAAAAACTGTTTTTT
TRBJ1-1,TRBV21-1,NA,NA,CASSKAQGDRDSAEAFF,TGTGCCAGCAGCAAAGCGCAAGGGGACAGGGATTCAGCTGAAGCTTTCTTT
TRBJ1-6,TRBV25-1,few,NA,CASSDPGGALHF,TGTGCCAGCAGTGATCCCGGGGGTGCCCTCCACTTT
TRBJ1-2,TRBV13,NA,TRBD1,CASSLGTGSDYGYTF,TGTGCCAGCAGCTTAGGGACAGGGTCTGACTATGGCTACACCTTC
TRBJ2-3,TRBV5-6,few,TRBD1,CASSLAGQALGTQYF,TGTGCCAGCAGCTTGGCCGGACAGGCCCTTGGTACGCAGTATTTT